The 15 T cell receptor beta chains below all came from one sample that was sequenced in a study of T cells in Graves' hyperthyroidism and ophthalmopathy. Amplification targeted TCR beta CDR3 regions from RNA transcripts. RT-PCR in the first round (using the HTBI primer set) targeted the TCR CDR3. TCRdb re-analysed the multiplex PCR reads in MiXCR, keeping a single row per CDR3 protein. The sample lists hundreds of thousands of distinct CDR3 sequences, around 15% occurring once. Sequencing was carried out using blood. Receptors originate from a young man with Graves' ophthalmopathy.

A note on this clonotype: This may arise from a read error, as a much more abundant clone is one base away. J is TRBJ1-5 and V is TRBV5-1; D gene ambiguous. Trimming stripped 0 bases from V and 3 bases from J, with 16 bases between. CDR3 size: 17 residues. Germline V gene data show CDR1 as SGHRS and CDR2 as YFSETQ. The CDR3: CASSLGEAGFLNQPQHF. CDR3 nucleotides: TGCGCCAGCAGCTTGGGGGAGGCGGGCTTTCTCAATCAGCCCCAGCATTTT.

This clonotype was detected a few times. CDR3 DNA: TGCAGTGCTGAGGTGACAGGTTTTCTGGAAAAACTGTTTTTT. Translating it yields CSAEVTGFLEKLFF. The chain employs TRBV20-1 and TRBJ1-4; tentative D call: TRBD1 (6 bases). The germline gives CDR1 DFQATT, CDR2 SNEGSKA (reference sequence). This CDR3 is 14 amino acids long. Trimming removed 5 bases from V and 8 bases from J, with 18 bases in between.

This clonotype was counted many times. The CDR3 loop reads CASSLGLGTDYGYTF. Written as DNA, the CDR3 is TGTGCCAGCAGCTTGGGCCTCGGGACGGACTATGGCTACACCTTC. The chain uses TRBV5-5 and TRBJ1-2, with D possibly being TRBD1 (5 bases). CDR1 is SGHKS, CDR2 YYEKEE, per germline (reference sequence). Trimming pared 0 bases from V and 3 bases from J, leaving 12 bases between. The CDR3 is made up of 15 amino acids.

This clonotype was recorded at least ten times. This rearrangement joins TRBV12-3 or TRBV12-4 to TRBJ2-5; 7 positions match TRBD1. The CDR3 totals 15 residues. The ends lost 4 bases at V and 0 bases at J; junction bases unmatched: 5. The CDR3 sequence: CASSYTQGNQETQYF. DNA for the CDR3: TGTGCCAGCAGTTACACACAGGGGAACCAAGAGACCCAGTACTTC.

This clonotype was seen only a few times. This chain joins TRBV29-1 and TRBJ2-7, with D tentatively TRBD2 (6 bases). Germline CDR1 reads SQVTM; CDR2 reads ANQGSEA. V lost 1 base and J lost 2, with 15 bases in between. The CDR3 has 15 amino acids. The CDR3 coding sequence is TGCAGCGTTGAAGGTGGGAGGTTCCTCCCCTACGAGCAGTACTTC. Protein product: CSVEGGRFLPYEQYF.

Details on this clonotype: The germline gene is not matched at one end of the junction; a read error may be the cause. The V gene is TRBV5-5, the J gene TRBJ2-1; D may be TRBD1 (6 bases). The V gene's germline CDR1 is SGHKS and CDR2 YYEKEE (reference sequence). CDR3 length: 16 residues. For the CDR3, the DNA is TGCGCCAGCAGCTTCGAAACAGGGCTCCCCTACAATGAGCAGTTCTTC. As protein: CASSFETGLPYNEQFF.

This clonotype was seen ten or more times. The genes are TRBV12-3 or TRBV12-4 and TRBJ2-1, with 10 bases that match TRBD2. The junction had 4 bases not matched to a gene; V was cut back by 0 bases and J by 5 bases. The CDR3 runs 16 residues. DNA for the CDR3: TGTGCCAGCAGTTTAGCAGCGGGAGGGCCAAACAATGAGCAGTTCTTC. It translates to CASSLAAGGPNNEQFF.

This clonotype was counted at least ten times. The V call is TRBV7-6, the J call TRBJ2-3; no reliable D call. Deletions cut 3 bases from V and 1 base from J, with 5 bases between. Per the germline V gene, CDR1 is SGHVS and CDR2 is FNYEAQ. This CDR3 is built from 13 residues. CDR3 DNA: TGTGCCAGCAGCTTCACAGGCACAGATACGCAGTATTTT. Amino acids: CASSFTGTDTQYF.

This clonotype has at least ten counts. The genes are TRBV3-1 and TRBJ2-1; TRBD2 aligns across 14 bases. This CDR3 region has 17 residues. The V segment lost 3 bases and the J segment 2 bases; nucleotides outside the gene matches: 3. CDR1 LGHDT and CDR2 YNNKEL come from the germline V gene (reference sequence). As DNA, the CDR3 is TGTGCCAGCAGCCATCGGGGACTAGCGGGAGCCTACAATGAGCAGTTCTTC. This sequence encodes CASSHRGLAGAYNEQFF.

The V and J genes are TRBV10-3 and TRBJ2-7; 8 bases align to TRBD2. In germline, CDR1 is ENHRY, CDR2 SYGVKD. The CDR3 loop spans 14 amino acids. Trimming cost V 7 bases and J 2 bases; bases outside gene matches: 7. The CDR3 nucleotides are TGTGCCATCACTGGGGGGCGGGGGGCCTACGAGCAGTACTTC. Amino acids: CAITGGRGAYEQYF.

Many counts were recorded for this clonotype. CDR3 sequence (DNA): TGTGCCAGCTCACAGGAGGTGAACACTGAAGCTTTCTTT. Its protein product is CASSQEVNTEAFF. The chain has TRBV6-1 and TRBJ1-1, with a weak D call TRBD1 (5 bases). CDR1 and CDR2 (germline): MNHNS, SASEGT. CDR3 length: 13 residues. Trimming shortened V by 8 bases and J by 0 bases, and 10 bases separated the two germline ends.

This clonotype has at least ten counts. The V call is TRBV7-9, the J call TRBJ2-5; a possible D gene is TRBD2 (6 bases). The CDR3 consists of 13 residues. Germline CDR1 is SEHNR and CDR2 is FQNEAQ (reference sequence). Trimming pared 2 bases from V and 3 bases from J, leaving 7 bases between. The CDR3 protein is CASSLPGEETQYF. CDR3 nucleotide sequence: TGTGCCAGCAGCTTACCGGGGGAAGAGACCCAGTACTTC.

This clonotype appeared many times. The J gene is TRBJ1-1, the V gene TRBV11-3; weak D call: TRBD1 (6 bases). The CDR3 runs to 15 residues. Germline V gene lookup returns CDR1 SGHNT and CDR2 YENEEA. Trimming stripped 5 bases from V and 1 base from J, with 14 bases between. The CDR3 DNA follows: TGTGCCAGCAGCAACCGACAGGCCGCGAACACTGAAGCTTTCTTT. Its protein product is CASSNRQAANTEAFF.

The table lists this clonotype with a few counts. The CDR3 protein is CASSPFHTSNQPQHF. CDR3 in DNA: TGCGCCAGCAGCCCCTTCCATACTAGCAATCAGCCCCAGCATTTT. The rearrangement joins TRBV4-1 to TRBJ1-5; no firm D call. Germline V CDR1 and CDR2: MGHRA, YSYEKL. Trimming cost V 4 bases and J 0 bases, with 10 bases left between them. This CDR3 region has 15 residues.

This clonotype occurred many times. The gene calls are TRBV20-1 and TRBJ2-7; TRBD1 is a possible D gene (5 bases). Per germline, CDR1 DFQATT and CDR2 SNEGSKA (reference sequence). The V end was cut by 1 base, the J end by 7 bases, with 17 bases between. CDR3 length equals 14 residues. This CDR3 reads CSARVLGRSTEQYF. The CDR3 nucleotides are TGCAGTGCTAGAGTCCTGGGGCGGTCGACTGAGCAGTACTTC.